One and the same sample provided the 13 T cell receptor beta chains below, sequenced in a study of regulatory T cells in long-lasting Graves disease. As for time point: newly diagnosed GD, antithyroid drugs for less than 3 months. Construction of the TCR library relied on RNA isolated from PBMCs. Library construction for TCR beta used iRepertoire HTBI primers and Arm-PCR of CDR3 regions. TCRdb called the multiplex PCR reads again in MiXCR, with one record for every CDR3 protein. The sample records approximately 480,000 distinct CDR3 sequences, around 15% being singletons. The data were also submitted as part of a second study, on T cells in Graves' hyperthyroidism and ophthalmopathy.

The sample in question was peripheral blood mononuclear cells (PBMCs), obtained at new diagnosis, from a patient treated with antithyroid drugs. Receptors were obtained from a man aged 35 to 55 with Graves disease.

Ten or more counts support this clonotype. The V call is TRBV29-1, the J call TRBJ1-1; 7 nucleotides agree with TRBD1. The germline V gene encodes CDR1 SQVTM and CDR2 ANQGSEA. The length of the CDR3 is 13 residues. V shed 6 bases and J 2 bases; nucleotides not matched to a gene: 6. Here the CDR3 reads CSVNRGLNTEAFF. The CDR3, as DNA: TGCAGCGTCAACAGGGGACTTAACACTGAAGCTTTCTTT.

This clonotype was picked up a small number of times. The CDR3 bases are TGCAGCGTTGTTCGGACTAGCGTCGATGAGCAGTTCTTC. Its translation is CSVVRTSVDEQFF. The chain couples TRBV29-1 to TRBJ2-1, with TRBD2 identical over 9 bases. The CDR3 runs 13 residues. Unmatched junction bases numbered 6, after V lost 4 bases and J lost 8 bases. Germline-derived CDR1 and CDR2 are SQVTM and ANQGSEA.

Many counts were recorded for this clonotype. V usage is TRBV5-6 and J usage is TRBJ1-5, with D hard to call. Trimming stripped 4 bases from V and 3 bases from J, with 14 bases between. The CDR3 consists of 15 residues. CDR1 and CDR2 (germline): SGHDT, YYEEEE. The CDR3 DNA follows: TGTGCCAGCAGCATTCGAGACGGATTCAATCAGCCCCAGCATTTT. Translation gives CASSIRDGFNQPQHF.

This clonotype showed up many times. The genes are TRBV3-1 and TRBJ2-7; 7 bases align to TRBD1. The trim removed 5 bases at V and 4 bases at J, leaving 8 bases unmatched. There are 14 residues in the CDR3. Germline V lookup: CDR1 LGHDT, CDR2 YNNKEL (reference sequence). In nucleotides, the CDR3 is TGTGCCAGCAGCGACCGACAGGGCGCATACGAGCAGTACTTC. Protein sequence: CASSDRQGAYEQYF.

This clonotype was counted many times. This chain joins TRBV12-3 or TRBV12-4 and TRBJ2-1; D gene unclear. V dropped 3 bases and J dropped 0 bases, with 9 bases sitting between them. The CDR3 has 15 amino acids. The CDR3 DNA reads as TGTGCCAGCAGTTTGCTAGAATTCTCCTACAATGAGCAGTTCTTC. This encodes CASSLLEFSYNEQFF.

This clonotype was recorded only once. It differs at one base from a far larger clone, so likely a read error. This sequence joins TRBV28 and TRBJ2-1, with TRBD1 matching over 7 bases. This CDR3 has 15 residues. Looked up from germline, CDR1 is MDHEN and CDR2 is SYDVKM. V trimming: 3 bases; J trimming: 10 bases; junction bases outside the gene matches: 12. Here the CDR3 reads CASSLRAWTGYEQFF. In DNA form, the CDR3 reads TGTGCCAGCAGTTTGAGGGCGTGGACAGGTTACGAGCAGTTCTTC.

This clonotype appeared many times. The chain combines TRBV11-2 with TRBJ2-1; TRBD2 is a possible D gene (6 bases). This CDR3 has 16 residues. The germline V gene has CDR1 SGHAT and CDR2 FQNNGV. V lost 5 bases, J lost 2 bases, and 16 bases lay in between. Here the CDR3 reads CASSPLSGSAYNEQFF. The CDR3 DNA reads TGTGCCAGCAGCCCTCTTAGCGGTTCCGCCTACAATGAGCAGTTCTTC.

The chain uses TRBV25-1 and TRBJ1-1; 7 bases agree with TRBD1. CDR1 and CDR2 (germline): MGHDK, SYGVNS. The CDR3 spans 15 residues. The J segment lost 1 base and the V segment lost 4 bases, leaving 6 bases of the junction unmatched. The CDR3 here is CASSGSTGSNTEAFF. The CDR3 bases are TGTGCCAGCAGTGGTTCGACAGGGTCGAACACTGAAGCTTTCTTT.

This chain joins TRBV6-1 and TRBJ2-7, with TRBD1 matching 10 bases. Germline CDR1 is MNHNS and CDR2 is SASEGT. With V trimmed by 10 bases and J by 2 bases, 8 bases remained unmatched. The CDR3 has 14 residues. CDR3 nucleotides: TGTGCCACCAGAGACAGGGGGCTCCCCTACGAGCAGTACTTC. This sequence encodes CATRDRGLPYEQYF.

This clonotype was counted many times. V gene TRBV7-8 combines with J gene TRBJ2-5, with 11 bases aligning to TRBD2. Per the germline V gene, CDR1 is SGHVS and CDR2 is FQNEAQ. V shed 3 bases and J 9 bases; nucleotides not matched to a gene: 9. The CDR3 is 15 amino acids. CDR3 in amino acids: CASSFGTSGPWAQYF. The CDR3 DNA follows: TGTGCCAGCAGCTTTGGGACTAGCGGTCCCTGGGCCCAGTACTTC.

The V and J genes are TRBV24-1 and TRBJ1-2; 7 positions match TRBD1. With V trimmed by 4 bases and J by 1 base, 5 bases remained unmatched. CDR1 and CDR2 (germline): KGHDR, SFDVKD. CDR3 length equals 15 residues. CDR3 DNA sequence: TGTGCCACCAGTGAAGGGGGCGCGGGTAACTATGGCTACACCTTC. Its translation is CATSEGGAGNYGYTF.

This clonotype was recorded at least ten times. The rearrangement joins TRBV5-1 to TRBJ1-1, with 8 nucleotides matching TRBD1. Germline V gene data show CDR1 as SGHRS and CDR2 as YFSETQ. The length of the CDR3 is 15 residues. The ends lost 4 bases at V and 1 base at J; junction bases unmatched: 6. CDR3 sequence reads: CASSPTDRGNTEAFF. CDR3 bases: TGCGCCAGCAGCCCGACAGACAGGGGGAACACTGAAGCTTTCTTT.

Many counts were recorded for this clonotype. The chain recombines TRBV28 with TRBJ2-7; D is uncertain. Deletions cut 3 bases from V and 3 bases from J, with 6 bases between. Germline V gives CDR1 MDHEN, CDR2 SYDVKM. The CDR3 extends over 12 amino acids. CDR3 region: CASSFGYYEQYF. The CDR3 DNA reads TGTGCCAGCAGTTTCGGATACTACGAGCAGTACTTC. The whole variable domain, filled in from reference TRBV28 and TRBJ2-7, reads DVKVTQSSRYLVKRTGEKVFLECVQDMDHENMFWYRQDPGLGLRLIYFSYDVKMKEKGDIPEGYSVSREKKERFSLILESASTNQTSMYLCASSFGYYEQYFGPGTRLTVT.